The 27 T cell receptor beta chains in this list originate from one sample, sequenced in a study of control samples from healthy donors and cancer patients. TCRdb keeps only in-frame clones here, not all; method: immunoSEQ multiplex PCR. The sample records around 70,000 clones, about 94% being singletons. The sequencing sample was made of blood. Receptors originate from a woman aged 25 to 45 in good health.

This chain links TRBV6-5 with TRBJ1-1; D remains ambiguous. Deletions cut 4 bases from V and 4 bases from J, with 7 bases between. CDR1 is MNHEY and CDR2 is SVGAGI in the germline V gene. This CDR3 is built from 12 residues. This chain's CDR3 is CASSFPVTEAFF. CDR3 DNA sequence: TGTGCCAGCAGTTTCCCGGTCACTGAAGCTTTCTTT.

CDR3 DNA sequence: TGTGCCAGCAGCCAAGACCTAAACGTCAGGGGCGCTGAAGCTTTCTTT. It encodes CASSQDLNVRGAEAFF. The chain uses TRBV3-1 (or the pseudogene TRBV3-2) and TRBJ1-1, with D possibly being TRBD1 (6 bases). Looked up from germline, CDR1 is LGHDT and CDR2 is YNNKEL (reference sequence). This CDR3 comprises 16 residues. Trimming took off 0 bases at V and 6 bases at J, with 17 bases between the two ends.

The V call is TRBV6-6, the J call TRBJ1-3; D gene uncertain. This CDR3 contains 11 residues. Trimming stripped 11 bases from V and 4 bases from J, with 9 bases between. Germline CDR1 is MNHNY and CDR2 is SVGAGI (reference sequence). The CDR3 is CACWGGNTIYF. The CDR3 region has the DNA TGTGCCTGCTGGGGAGGAAACACCATATATTTT.

The J gene is TRBJ1-1, the V gene TRBV7-8; D is unclear. CDR1 and CDR2 (germline): SGHVS, FQNEAQ. Trimming took off 1 base at V and 3 bases at J, with 9 bases between the two ends. The CDR3 runs 14 residues. CDR3 sequence: CASSLGKRHTEAFF. CDR3 bases: TGTGCCAGCAGCTTAGGGAAGAGACACACTGAAGCTTTCTTT.

This clone showed up just once. The chain combines TRBV11-2 with TRBJ2-5; unclear D gene. Trimming took 3 bases from V and 5 from J, leaving 13 bases between them. The CDR3 runs to 14 residues. The germline gives CDR1 SGHAT, CDR2 FQNNGV. The CDR3 loop reads CASSLVQARETQYF. CDR3 sequence (DNA): TGTGCCAGCAGCTTGGTCCAGGCTAGGGAGACCCAGTACTTC.

The chain uses TRBV2 and TRBJ1-2; D call uncertain. V lost 11 bases and J 4 bases, leaving 17 bases between the germline ends. The CDR3 runs to 13 residues. Germline CDR1 reads SNHLY; CDR2 reads FYNNEI. CDR3 bases: TGTGCCGGAACCCCCGGGTTGCGCTATGGCTACACCTTC. Translated: CAGTPGLRYGYTF.

The genes are TRBV7-9 and TRBJ1-1; D uncertain. The germline gives CDR1 SEHNR, CDR2 FQNEAQ (reference sequence). This CDR3 is built from 14 residues. V lost 5 bases, J lost 2 bases, and 12 bases lay in between. Here the CDR3 reads CASSAQIINTEAFF. DNA of the CDR3: TGTGCCAGCAGCGCGCAGATAATTAACACTGAAGCTTTCTTT.

The chain carries TRBV5-6 and TRBJ1-1, with 7 bases aligning to TRBD1. This CDR3 comprises 15 residues. Germline V CDR1 and CDR2: SGHDT, YYEEEE. J was trimmed by 0 bases and V by 5 bases; bases with no gene match: 7. CDR3 DNA sequence: TGTGCCAGCAGTATTTTTACAGGGGTGAACACTGAAGCTTTCTTT. Its protein product is CASSIFTGVNTEAFF.

This chain joins TRBV5-1 and TRBJ1-2; tentatively, D is TRBD1 (6 bases). Between the trimmed V and J ends, which lost 0 bases and 8 bases, there was a span of 17 bases. The CDR3 runs 15 residues. The germline V gene has CDR1 SGHRS and CDR2 YFSETQ. The CDR3 reads CASSLDPDSTRGYTF. CDR3 nucleotides: TGCGCCAGCAGCTTGGACCCGGACAGTACGAGGGGCTACACCTTC.

V and J are TRBV7-9 and TRBJ2-7, with 9 bases lining up with TRBD1. Trimming at V came to 4 bases and at J to 6 bases, leaving 1 base not matched to a gene. The CDR3 spans 12 residues. Looked up from germline, CDR1 is SEHNR and CDR2 is FQNEAQ (reference sequence). Here the CDR3 reads CASSWDRAEQYV. CDR3 DNA: TGTGCCAGCAGCTGGGACAGGGCCGAGCAGTACGTC.

The V gene is TRBV12-3 or TRBV12-4, the J gene TRBJ1-6; TRBD1 is a possible D gene (5 bases). The CDR3 runs 13 residues. V was clipped by 6 bases and J by 12 bases, with 15 bases between them. The CDR3 spells CASRKDTRIPLHF. In DNA form, the CDR3 reads TGTGCCAGCAGGAAGGACACGCGGATACCCCTCCACTTT.

V gene TRBV6-5 combines with J gene TRBJ1-3; 9 positions match TRBD1. This CDR3 comprises 15 residues. Germline V gene data show CDR1 as MNHEY and CDR2 as SVGAGI. J lost 8 bases, V lost 5 bases, and 10 bases had no gene match. The CDR3 nucleotides are TGTGCCAGCAGTACGGACAGGGGCGTGGGGCACACCATATATTTT. Translating gives CASSTDRGVGHTIYF.

The rearrangement joins TRBV3-1 (or the pseudogene TRBV3-2) to TRBJ1-6; possibly TRBD1 for D (6 bases). The V gene's germline CDR1 is LGHDT and CDR2 YNNKEL (reference sequence). V was cut by 5 bases and J by 2 bases, with 13 bases left in between. The CDR3 has 16 amino acids. In DNA form, the CDR3 reads TGTGCCAGCAGCGTCCAGGGGATAGCCTATAATTCACCCCTCCACTTT. This codes for CASSVQGIAYNSPLHF.

The chain uses TRBV30 and TRBJ2-1, with 7 nucleotides matching TRBD2. This CDR3 region has 13 residues. Germline V gene sequence: CDR1 GTSNPN, CDR2 SVGIG (reference sequence). J was trimmed by 7 bases and V by 2 bases; bases with no gene match: 5. The CDR3 DNA follows: TGTGCCTGGAGTTGGGGGGGTGAAAATGAGCAGTTCTTC. This codes for CAWSWGGENEQFF.

The rearrangement uses TRBV27 and TRBJ1-1, with D perhaps TRBD1 (5 bases). The CDR3 spans 16 residues. The V gene lost 5 bases and the J gene lost 3 bases, with 19 bases spanning the gap. Germline V gives CDR1 MNHEY, CDR2 SMNVEV (reference sequence). The CDR3 sequence: CASSLRTVIRDTEAFF. The DNA of the CDR3 is TGTGCCAGCAGTCTCAGAACCGTTATCAGGGACACTGAAGCTTTCTTT.

This clone was observed once. This chain connects TRBV5-6 to TRBJ1-3, with unresolved D. The ends were cut back, 5 bases at V and 4 bases at J, with 10 bases in the middle. Germline CDR1 is SGHDT and CDR2 is YYEEEE. The CDR3 extends over 13 amino acids. In DNA, the CDR3 is TGTGCCAGCAGTAAGGTGACCGGAAACACCATATATTTT. Its translation: CASSKVTGNTIYF.

The chain recombines TRBV6-5 with TRBJ2-1, with 9 positions matching TRBD1. With V trimmed by 3 bases and J by 4 bases, 4 bases remained unmatched. CDR3 length equals 15 residues. The germline V gene encodes CDR1 MNHEY and CDR2 SVGAGI. CDR3 nucleotide sequence: TGTGCCAGCAGTTATGAGGGACAGGGATACAATGAGCAGTTCTTC. This sequence encodes CASSYEGQGYNEQFF.

The rearrangement links TRBV7-8 to TRBJ2-1; D might be TRBD1 (5 bases). With 0 bases removed from V and 1 base from J, the gap between germline ends came to 13 bases. Per the germline V gene, CDR1 is SGHVS and CDR2 is FQNEAQ. The CDR3 spans 17 residues. The CDR3 sequence: CASSLALGRVSYNEQFF. CDR3 bases: TGTGCCAGCAGCTTAGCACTGGGCAGGGTTTCCTACAATGAGCAGTTCTTC.

This clone was found once. The gene calls are TRBV30 and TRBJ1-5; possibly TRBD1 for D (5 bases). There are 13 residues in the CDR3. Germline loops: CDR1 GTSNPN, CDR2 SVGIG (reference sequence). Trimming cost V 1 base and J 3 bases, with 7 bases left between them. CDR3 sequence: CAWSGGINQPQHF. The DNA of the CDR3 is TGTGCCTGGAGTGGGGGGATCAATCAGCCCCAGCATTTT.

V usage is TRBV6-5 and J usage is TRBJ1-2, with D unclear. Deletions cut 7 bases from V and 9 bases from J, with 15 bases between. Germline V lookup: CDR1 MNHEY, CDR2 SVGAGI. The CDR3 is 12 amino acids. The CDR3 nucleotides read TGTGCCAGCAACGAAGAGAAACGCCGCTACACCTTC. The encoded protein is CASNEEKRRYTF.

The chain joins TRBV7-9 to TRBJ1-1; D unclear. Trimming removed 1 base from V and 11 bases from J, with 11 bases in between. Germline V gene sequence: CDR1 SEHNR, CDR2 FQNEAQ (reference sequence). The CDR3 runs to 12 residues. CDR3 sequence (DNA): TGTGCCAGCAGCTTAGACGACGTCGCCGCTTTCTTT. It encodes CASSLDDVAAFF.

The chain uses TRBV2 and TRBJ2-7; a weak D match, TRBD1 (5 bases). CDR3 length: 13 amino acids. CDR1 is SNHLY, CDR2 FYNNEI, per germline. Trimming left V 1 base short and J 4 bases short, with 8 bases between. The CDR3 DNA follows: TGTGCCAGCAGTGAAGGACAGAATTACGAGCAGTACGTC. It specifies CASSEGQNYEQYV.

This sequence joins TRBV4-1 and TRBJ2-5, with a weak D call TRBD2 (6 bases). The CDR3 runs to 15 residues. V was trimmed by 0 bases and J by 5 bases, leaving 13 bases between them. Per the germline V gene, CDR1 is MGHRA and CDR2 is YSYEKL. This chain's CDR3 is CASSQDPGRPETQYF. The CDR3 bases are TGCGCCAGCAGCCAAGATCCGGGGAGGCCGGAGACCCAGTACTTC.

The CDR3: CASSIAGANTEAFF. The CDR3 DNA sequence: TGTGCCAGTAGTATAGCCGGCGCGAACACTGAAGCTTTCTTT. The rearrangement links TRBV19 to TRBJ1-1; no definite D call. V lost 1 base and J 1 base, leaving 7 bases between the germline ends. CDR3 length: 14 residues. Per the germline V gene, CDR1 is LNHDA and CDR2 is SQIVND (reference sequence).

The chain carries TRBV6-6 and TRBJ1-2; 8 positions agree with TRBD1. Per the germline V gene, CDR1 is MNHNY and CDR2 is SVGAGI (reference sequence). V was pared by 2 bases and J by 3 bases, with 2 bases of the junction left unmatched. The CDR3 spans 14 residues. CDR3 amino acids: CASSYPGQDYGYTF. The CDR3 DNA follows: TGTGCCAGCAGTTACCCGGGACAGGACTATGGCTACACCTTC.

The rearrangement uses TRBV6-7 and TRBJ1-2, with 7 bases that match TRBD1. TRBV6-7 is an ORF, and what it does is uncertain. The V and J ends lost 5 bases and 6 bases, in that order; junction bases with no gene match: 6. The CDR3 has 13 residues. CDR3: CASSNDRVDGYTF. The CDR3 bases are TGTGCCAGCAGTAACGACAGGGTTGATGGCTACACCTTC.

The V call is TRBV7-8, the J call TRBJ1-2, with unresolved D. Germline-derived CDR1 and CDR2 are SGHVS and FQNEAQ. V lost 0 bases and J lost 8, with 19 bases in between. The CDR3 consists of 16 residues. The CDR3 protein is CASSLAEKIRKGGYTF. In DNA, the CDR3 is TGTGCCAGCAGCTTAGCGGAAAAAATCCGCAAGGGAGGCTACACCTTC.